This T cell receptor (beta chain) appears in the sequencing data of a study of neurological immune-mediated disorders. Study outcomes and limitations: The highest TCR clonal expansion occurred in HTLV-1-associated myelopathy; multiple sclerosis fell below healthy controls.

Germline V gene data show CDR1 as SGHRS and CDR2 as YFSETQ. The CDR3 sequence is 14 residues long. Trimming stripped 4 bases from V and 1 base from J, with 10 bases between. 5'RACE generated cDNA with 10-nucleotide random UMIs. In TCRdb, the 5' RACE reads were re-called with MiXCR into one record per CDR3 protein. Among roughly 49,000 distinct CDR3 sequences, 13% were seen once, and the ten largest hold under 5%. This clonotype was counted only a few times. The antigen is not known. Regarding time point: longitudinal time-point 2. The unsorted libraries were made from 2 million PBMCs kept at -80 C. The chain joins TRBV5-1 to TRBJ2-3, with D possibly TRBD1 on 5 matching bases. The TCR sequence derives from a male donor with HTLV-1-associated myelopathy (HAM/TSP). Material for sequencing was PBMCs. The CDR3 reads CASSPGHRTDTQYF. The CDR3 nucleotides read TGCGCCAGCAGCCCCGGACACCGCACAGATACGCAGTATTTT.